Below, 28 T cell receptor beta chains from the same sample are listed, as sequenced in a study of T cell responses to AZD1222 COVID-19 vaccine. Sequencing used immunoSEQ multiplex PCR; TCRdb keeps in-frame clones, though not all of them. The table has roughly 160,000 clones, roughly 92% seen once; the top ten hold over 1.5%. The source material was peripheral blood, sampled on day 0 of AZD1222 vaccination. These receptors were taken from an adult in good health.

The chain is built from TRBV2 and TRBJ1-1, with 8 bases aligning to TRBD1. The germline CDR1 and CDR2 sequences are SNHLY and FYNNEI. This CDR3 has 15 amino acids. The V segment lost 0 bases and the J segment 2 bases; nucleotides outside the gene matches: 2. CDR3 sequence reads: CASSEAAGGNTEAFF. The CDR3 DNA reads TGTGCCAGCAGTGAAGCGGCAGGGGGCAACACTGAAGCTTTCTTT.

As for this clone: The same CDR3 also results from other DNA sequences found in this sample. The chain uses TRBV29-1 and TRBJ2-1; D gene uncertain. There are 13 residues in the CDR3. V dropped 4 bases and J dropped 0 bases, with 7 bases sitting between them. CDR1 and CDR2 from the germline V gene are SQVTM and ANQGSEA. This CDR3 reads CSVGRSSYNEQFF. CDR3 coding DNA: TGCAGCGTTGGGCGGAGCTCCTACAATGAGCAGTTCTTC.

The V gene is TRBV7-9, the J gene TRBJ2-5; 12 bases agree with TRBD1. The germline V gene encodes CDR1 SEHNR and CDR2 FQNEAQ (reference sequence). This CDR3 region has 14 residues. Losses at the gene ends were 5 bases for V and 7 bases for J; bases not matched to a gene: 5. The CDR3 protein is CASSPEGQGATQYF. The CDR3 DNA reads TGTGCCAGCAGCCCAGAGGGACAGGGGGCGACCCAGTACTTC.

This clone was recorded once. This rearrangement joins TRBV27 to TRBJ1-2, with TRBD1 matching over 8 bases. Trimming took 6 bases from V and 7 from J; bases not matched to a gene: 10. CDR3 length: 14 amino acids. The germline V gene has CDR1 MNHEY and CDR2 SMNVEV (reference sequence). This CDR3 reads CASRPSTGGGGYTF. In nucleotides, the CDR3 is TGTGCCAGCAGACCAAGTACAGGGGGAGGTGGCTACACCTTC.

The chain carries TRBV30 and TRBJ1-5; unclear D gene. The CDR3 length is 11 residues. CDR1 GTSNPN and CDR2 SVGIG come from the germline V gene (reference sequence). Between the trimmed V and J ends, which lost 0 bases and 7 bases, there was a span of 4 bases. CDR3 residues: CAWSVEQPQHF. The CDR3 DNA sequence: TGTGCCTGGAGTGTAGAACAGCCCCAGCATTTT.

V usage is TRBV7-3 and J usage is TRBJ1-1; D gene uncertain. Germline-derived CDR1 and CDR2 are SGHTA and FQGTGA. The ends were cut back, 6 bases at V and 1 base at J, with 9 bases in the middle. The CDR3 length is 13 residues. The CDR3 nucleotides are TGTGCCAGCAGTAGGACTGCGAACACTGAAGCTTTCTTT. It is translated as CASSRTANTEAFF.

This sequence joins TRBV6-2 or TRBV6-3 and TRBJ2-3, with a weak D call TRBD2 (6 bases). The germline gives CDR1 MNHEY, CDR2 SVGEGT. CDR3 size: 14 residues. V was pared by 5 bases and J by 3 bases, with 12 bases between. The DNA of the CDR3 is TGTGCCAGCAGTACGGGACTGGTAACAGATACGCAGTATTTT. It encodes CASSTGLVTDTQYF.

The chain couples TRBV28 to TRBJ1-5; D unresolved. Per the germline V gene, CDR1 is MDHEN and CDR2 is SYDVKM. The length of the CDR3 is 12 residues. The V end lost 7 bases, the J end lost 6 bases, and 10 bases lay between the germline ends. CDR3 sequence reads: CASNTGPQPQHF. The CDR3 nucleotides are TGTGCCAGCAACACGGGCCCTCAGCCCCAGCATTTT. Looking up the rest from reference TRBV28 and TRBJ1-5 gives the full variable domain: DVKVTQSSRYLVKRTGEKVFLECVQDMDHENMFWYRQDPGLGLRLIYFSYDVKMKEKGDIPEGYSVSREKKERFSLILESASTNQTSMYLCASNTGPQPQHFGDGTRLSIL.

The rearrangement joins TRBV18 to TRBJ1-1, with D tentatively TRBD1 (5 bases). The CDR3 is 13 residues long. The ends were cut back, 10 bases at V and 2 bases at J, with 14 bases in the middle. The germline CDR1 and CDR2 sequences are KGHSH and LQKENI. The CDR3 loop reads CATGGGPNTEAFF. The DNA for the CDR3 is TGTGCCACCGGGGGGGGACCAAACACTGAAGCTTTCTTT. The full variable domain, its missing parts supplied by reference TRBV18 and TRBJ1-1, is NAGVMQNPRHLVRRRGQEARLRCSPMKGHSHVYWYRQLPEEGLKFMVYLQKENIIDESGMPKERFSAEFPKEGPSILRIQQVVRGDSAAYFCATGGGPNTEAFFGQGTRLTVV.

The V and J genes are TRBV7-8 and TRBJ1-3; D unclear. The CDR3 consists of 13 residues. Trimming stripped 6 bases from V and 4 bases from J, with 10 bases between. The germline V gene encodes CDR1 SGHVS and CDR2 FQNEAQ. This chain's CDR3 is CASSLRGGNTIYF. In nucleotides, the CDR3 is TGTGCCAGCAGTCTGCGAGGGGGAAACACCATATATTTT.

The gene calls are TRBV30 and TRBJ1-5; possibly TRBD1 for D (6 bases). CDR3 length: 15 residues. V lost 3 bases and J lost 0, with 12 bases in between. Germline assignment: CDR1 GTSNPN and CDR2 SVGIG (reference sequence). CDR3 residues: CAWSSTGTSNQPQHF. The CDR3 DNA sequence: TGTGCCTGGAGCTCAACAGGGACTAGCAATCAGCCCCAGCATTTT.

V and J are TRBV6-5 and TRBJ1-6; no definite D call. This CDR3 is 13 amino acids long. Germline V gene lookup returns CDR1 MNHEY and CDR2 SVGAGI. V was cut by 0 bases and J by 10 bases, with 7 bases left in between. The chain's CDR3 is CASSYSSVSPLHF. CDR3 coding DNA: TGTGCCAGCAGTTACTCGTCAGTGTCACCCCTCCACTTT.

This chain joins TRBV6-5 and TRBJ2-1; 11 bases agree with TRBD1. This CDR3 spans 14 amino acids. The germline gives CDR1 MNHEY, CDR2 SVGAGI. Losses at the gene ends were 6 bases for V and 7 bases for J; bases not matched to a gene: 5. Here the CDR3 reads CASRTGTGGNEQFF. The CDR3 DNA reads TGTGCCAGCAGGACCGGGACAGGGGGAAATGAGCAGTTCTTC.

CDR3 DNA sequence: TGTGCCAGCAGTCCTGGACAGGGGTCCCACTATGGCTACACCTTC. It translates to CASSPGQGSHYGYTF. The J gene is TRBJ1-2, the V gene TRBV6-5; 9 nucleotides align to TRBD1. CDR3 size: 15 residues. V shed 5 bases and J 3 bases; nucleotides not matched to a gene: 7. Per the germline V gene, CDR1 is MNHEY and CDR2 is SVGAGI.

V is TRBV6-6 and J is TRBJ1-2, with D perhaps matching TRBD1 (5 bases). Germline CDR1 and CDR2: MNHNY and SVGAGI (reference sequence). V lost 0 bases and J 3 bases, leaving 11 bases between the germline ends. This CDR3 is built from 15 residues. The DNA for the CDR3 is TGTGCCAGCAGTTACTCTCAGGGTAAGGACTATGGCTACACCTTC. Translated: CASSYSQGKDYGYTF.

Only one count was recorded for this clone. The V gene is TRBV25-1, the J gene TRBJ2-4; D may match TRBD1 or TRBD2 (6 bases each). The CDR3 spans 15 residues. The V end was cut by 10 bases, the J end by 0 bases, with 16 bases between. Per germline, CDR1 MGHDK and CDR2 SYGVNS. The CDR3 DNA reads TGTGCCACCAGCGAGGGGGGACTAGCCAAAAACATTCAGTACTTC. This codes for CATSEGGLAKNIQYF.

The chain has TRBV4-1 and TRBJ2-7; D gene ambiguous. The CDR3 length is 14 residues. V lost 4 bases and J lost 4, with 14 bases in between. CDR1 is MGHRA, CDR2 YSYEKL, per germline. CDR3 region: CASSPGVGRYEQYF. The DNA of the CDR3 is TGCGCCAGCAGCCCCGGCGTAGGCCGATACGAGCAGTACTTC.

This rearrangement joins TRBV12-3 or TRBV12-4 to TRBJ1-2; possibly TRBD1 for D (5 bases). CDR3 length: 13 amino acids. The V end lost 10 bases, the J end lost 4 bases, and 16 bases lay between the germline ends. The CDR3 loop is CATNAGMGYGYTF. As DNA, the CDR3 is TGTGCCACCAACGCAGGGATGGGCTATGGCTACACCTTC.

V is TRBV6-5 and J is TRBJ2-3, with no clear D. CDR3 length: 14 residues. Germline V gene sequence: CDR1 MNHEY, CDR2 SVGAGI. Trimming left V 0 bases short and J 0 bases short, with 4 bases between. The CDR3 reads CASSYSPSTDTQYF. The CDR3 coding sequence is TGTGCCAGCAGTTACTCTCCTAGCACAGATACGCAGTATTTT.

V gene TRBV5-6 combines with J gene TRBJ2-5; 9 nucleotides line up with TRBD1. CDR3 size: 15 residues. V lost 0 bases to trimming and J lost 5 bases; unmatched junction nucleotides: 5. CDR1 SGHDT and CDR2 YYEEEE come from the germline V gene. Here the CDR3 DNA reads TGTGCCAGCAGCTTGGGGGACAGGGTAGCGGAGACCCAGTACTTC. It translates to CASSLGDRVAETQYF.

The chain carries TRBV7-2 and TRBJ1-3, with 11 positions matching TRBD1. This CDR3 contains 17 residues. Germline V gives CDR1 SGHTA, CDR2 FQGNSA. V lost 5 bases to trimming and J lost 0 bases; unmatched junction nucleotides: 6. CDR3 protein: CASSPRTGGLSGNTIYF. The CDR3 coding sequence is TGTGCCAGCAGCCCGCGGACAGGGGGCCTCTCTGGAAACACCATATATTTT.

The chain couples TRBV9 to TRBJ2-2, with D possibly being TRBD1 (6 bases). The V and J ends lost 4 bases and 2 bases respectively, with 18 bases between them. Germline values: CDR1 SGDLS, CDR2 YYNGEE. CDR3 length equals 17 residues. Here the CDR3 DNA reads TGTGCCAGCAGCCCTCTCCCTAGGGGGAGAAACACCGGGGAGCTGTTTTTT. Protein: CASSPLPRGRNTGELFF.

CDR3 loop: CASSFTASSYEQYF. The CDR3 DNA reads TGTGCCAGCAGCTTTACAGCTAGCTCCTACGAGCAGTACTTC. The chain uses TRBV7-2 and TRBJ2-7; no definite D call. CDR1 is SGHTA and CDR2 is FQGNSA in the germline V gene. V shed 3 bases and J shed 0 bases, with 9 bases lying between them. The CDR3 loop spans 14 amino acids.

The chain joins TRBV6-5 to TRBJ2-5, with TRBD1 identical over 11 bases. V dropped 9 bases and J dropped 1; count of bases not matched to a gene: 7. This CDR3 region has 15 residues. Germline assignment: CDR1 MNHEY and CDR2 SVGAGI. The DNA of the CDR3 is TGTGCCAGTTGGACAGGGGGCGGGGTCCAAGAGACCCAGTACTTC. It codes for CASWTGGGVQETQYF.

This chain links TRBV27 with TRBJ2-6, with D unclear. The CDR3 runs to 12 residues. Per the germline V gene, CDR1 is MNHEY and CDR2 is SMNVEV (reference sequence). Trimming stripped 6 bases from V and 4 bases from J, with 4 bases between. DNA for the CDR3: TGTGCCAGCAGACGGGGGGCCAACGTCCTGACTTTC. This codes for CASRRGANVLTF.

This clone appeared a single time. The junction and the germline gene differ at one end; a read error may be behind it. The chain combines TRBV7-3 with TRBJ1-6, with 7 nucleotides matching TRBD1. Germline CDR1 is SGHTA and CDR2 is FQGTGA. CDR3 size: 15 residues. Written as DNA, the CDR3 is TGTGCCAGCAGCCTAACAGGGGTCGTTGGGTCACCCCTCCACTTT. As protein: CASSLTGVVGSPLHF.

V is TRBV25-1 and J is TRBJ1-5; D is undetermined. Germline loops: CDR1 MGHDK, CDR2 SYGVNS. The CDR3 consists of 14 residues. V lost 2 bases to trimming and J lost 0 bases, with 5 bases between them. The CDR3 sequence is CASSELHSNQPQHF. CDR3 nucleotide sequence: TGTGCCAGCAGTGAACTACATAGCAATCAGCCCCAGCATTTT. The complete variable domain, with remaining parts taken from reference TRBV25-1 and TRBJ1-5, reads EADIYQTPRYLVIGTGKKITLECSQTMGHDKMYWYQQDPGMELHLIHYSYGVNSTEKGDLSSESTVSRIRTEHFPLTLESARPSHTSQYLCASSELHSNQPQHFGDGTRLSIL.

The chain is built from TRBV19 and TRBJ1-2; 7 bases match TRBD1. The germline V gene has CDR1 LNHDA and CDR2 SQIVND (reference sequence). The CDR3 length is 15 residues. Trimming took 7 bases from V and 10 from J; bases not matched to a gene: 18. The CDR3, as DNA: TGTGCCAGTACCCCAGGCCCCAGGACAGGAACCTCCTACACCTTC. Its protein is CASTPGPRTGTSYTF.